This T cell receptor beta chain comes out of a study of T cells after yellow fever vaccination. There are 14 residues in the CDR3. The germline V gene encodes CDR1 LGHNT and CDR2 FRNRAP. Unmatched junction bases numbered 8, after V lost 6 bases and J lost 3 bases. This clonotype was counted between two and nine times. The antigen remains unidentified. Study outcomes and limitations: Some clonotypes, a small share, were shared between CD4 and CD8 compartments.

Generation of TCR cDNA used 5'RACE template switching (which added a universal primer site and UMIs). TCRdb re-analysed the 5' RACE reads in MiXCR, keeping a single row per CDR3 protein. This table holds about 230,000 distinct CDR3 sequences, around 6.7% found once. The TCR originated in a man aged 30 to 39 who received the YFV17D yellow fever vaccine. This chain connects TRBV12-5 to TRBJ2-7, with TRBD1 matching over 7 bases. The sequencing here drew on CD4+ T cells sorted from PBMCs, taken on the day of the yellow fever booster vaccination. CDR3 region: CASGPPGQNYEQYF. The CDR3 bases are TGTGCTAGTGGCCCGCCGGGACAGAACTACGAGCAGTACTTC.